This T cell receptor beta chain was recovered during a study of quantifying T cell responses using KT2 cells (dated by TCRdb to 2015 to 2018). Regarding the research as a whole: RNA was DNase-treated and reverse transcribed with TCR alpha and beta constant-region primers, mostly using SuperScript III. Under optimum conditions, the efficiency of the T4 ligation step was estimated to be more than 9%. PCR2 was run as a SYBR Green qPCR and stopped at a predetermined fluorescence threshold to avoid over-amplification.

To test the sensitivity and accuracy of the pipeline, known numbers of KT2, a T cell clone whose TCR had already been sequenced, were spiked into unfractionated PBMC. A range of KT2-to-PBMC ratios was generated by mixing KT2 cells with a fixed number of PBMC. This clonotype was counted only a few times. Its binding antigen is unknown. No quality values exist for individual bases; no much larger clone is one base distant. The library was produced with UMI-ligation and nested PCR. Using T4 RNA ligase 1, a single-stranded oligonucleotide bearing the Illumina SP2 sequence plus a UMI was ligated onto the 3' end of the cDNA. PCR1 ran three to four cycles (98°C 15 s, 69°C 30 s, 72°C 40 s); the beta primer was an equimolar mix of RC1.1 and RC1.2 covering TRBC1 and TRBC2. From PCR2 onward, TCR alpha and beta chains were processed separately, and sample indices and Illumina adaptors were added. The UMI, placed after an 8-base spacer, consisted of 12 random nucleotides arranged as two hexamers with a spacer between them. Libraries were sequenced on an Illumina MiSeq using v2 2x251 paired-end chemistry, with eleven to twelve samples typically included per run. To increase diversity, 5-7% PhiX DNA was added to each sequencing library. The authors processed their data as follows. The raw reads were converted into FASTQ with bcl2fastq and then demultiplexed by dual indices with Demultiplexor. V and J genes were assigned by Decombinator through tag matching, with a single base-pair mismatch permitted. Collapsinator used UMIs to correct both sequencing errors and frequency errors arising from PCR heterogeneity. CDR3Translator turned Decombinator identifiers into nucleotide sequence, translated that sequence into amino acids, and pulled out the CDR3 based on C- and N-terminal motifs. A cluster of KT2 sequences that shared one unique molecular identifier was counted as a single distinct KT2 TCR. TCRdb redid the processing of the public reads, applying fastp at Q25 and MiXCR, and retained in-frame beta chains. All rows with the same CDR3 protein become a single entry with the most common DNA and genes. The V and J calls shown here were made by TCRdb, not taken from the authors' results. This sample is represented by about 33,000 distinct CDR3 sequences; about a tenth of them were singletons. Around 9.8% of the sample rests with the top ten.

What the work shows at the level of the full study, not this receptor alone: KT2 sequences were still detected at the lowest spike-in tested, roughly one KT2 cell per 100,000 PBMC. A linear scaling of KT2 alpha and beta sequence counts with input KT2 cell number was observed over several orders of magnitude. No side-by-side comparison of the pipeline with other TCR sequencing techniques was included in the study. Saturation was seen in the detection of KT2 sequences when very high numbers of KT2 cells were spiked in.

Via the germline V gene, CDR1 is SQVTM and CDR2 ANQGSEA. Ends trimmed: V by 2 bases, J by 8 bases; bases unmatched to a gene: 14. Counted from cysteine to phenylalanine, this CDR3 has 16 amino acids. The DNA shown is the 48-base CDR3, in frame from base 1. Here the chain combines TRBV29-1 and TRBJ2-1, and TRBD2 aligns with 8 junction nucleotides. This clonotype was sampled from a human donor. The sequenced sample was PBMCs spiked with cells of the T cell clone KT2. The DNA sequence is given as TGCAGCGTTGAACCCCGCTCGAGTAGCGGGGTAGATGAGCAGTTCTTC. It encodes CSVEPRSSSGVDEQFF.